Below, 12 T cell receptor beta chains from the same sample are listed, as sequenced in a study of post-analysis software for immune sequencing data. Unique molecular identifiers were present in the TCR beta cDNA libraries. TCRdb processed the PCR reads anew with MiXCR; each CDR3 protein has one entry. Of approximately 360,000 distinct CDR3 sequences in the sample, approximately 38% were seen once. These receptors are not linked to any known antigen. Study-level points and caveats: Patients used four to six TRBV segments, including TRBV5-6, TRBV5-1 and TRBV20-1, more often than controls.

Sequencing was carried out using blood. The receptors stem from a girl between 5 and 17 years old with multiple sclerosis.

On this clonotype: The germline gene is not matched at one end of the junction; a read error may be the cause. The genes are TRBV7-3 and TRBJ2-5, with D tentatively TRBD2 (6 bases). The CDR3 is 13 residues long. CDR1 SGHTA and CDR2 FQGTGA come from the germline V gene. In DNA, the CDR3 is TGTGCCAGCAGCCCCGGGGGATCAGAGACCCGGTACTTC. It encodes CASSPGGSETRYF.

The chain recombines TRBV12-3 or TRBV12-4 with TRBJ2-7; D ambiguous. V gave up 8 bases and J gave up 5 bases, with 13 bases separating them. This CDR3 is built from 12 residues. The CDR3 spells CASGLLRDEQYF. In DNA, the CDR3 is TGTGCCAGCGGCCTTTTAAGGGACGAGCAGTACTTC.

This clonotype has more than one count but fewer than ten. The chain is built from TRBV6-5 and TRBJ2-3; weak D call: TRBD2 (7 bases). Trimming removed 6 bases at V and 0 bases at J, with 13 bases between. The V gene's germline CDR1 is MNHEY and CDR2 SVGAGI. The CDR3 extends over 15 amino acids. CDR3 loop: CASRMGGASTDTQYF. In DNA form, the CDR3 reads TGTGCCAGCAGAATGGGGGGGGCTAGCACAGATACGCAGTATTTT.

CDR3 sequence reads: CSASPWDYGYTF. CDR3 bases: TGCAGCGCATCCCCTTGGGACTATGGCTACACCTTC. This chain links TRBV29-1 with TRBJ1-2; D gene uncertain. This CDR3 has 12 residues. With 7 bases removed from V and 3 bases from J, the gap between germline ends came to 12 bases. CDR1 is SQVTM, CDR2 ANQGSEA, per germline.

The sample holds a few counts of this clonotype. This chain uses TRBV4-1 with TRBJ2-1, with D possibly TRBD1 on 6 matching bases. The CDR3 totals 14 residues. The V gene lost 4 bases and the J gene lost 8 bases, with 15 bases spanning the gap. CDR1 and CDR2 (germline): MGHRA, YSYEKL. In DNA form, the CDR3 reads TGCGCCAGCAGCCCCTCCCCAGGGGCGGATGAGCAGTTCTTC. As protein: CASSPSPGADEQFF.

The rearrangement links TRBV29-1 to TRBJ2-3; 9 positions match TRBD2. Germline V gene sequence: CDR1 SQVTM, CDR2 ANQGSEA. V shed 7 bases, J shed 6 bases, and the junction held 17 bases outside the gene matches. This CDR3 contains 16 residues. The CDR3 loop is CSAPSFLAGASDTQYF. CDR3 sequence (DNA): TGCAGCGCCCCTTCCTTTTTAGCGGGAGCATCGGATACGCAGTATTTT.

J is TRBJ2-6 and V is TRBV5-1; D is uncertain. Trimming pared 1 base from V and 0 bases from J, leaving 5 bases between. The CDR3 consists of 15 residues. The germline V gene has CDR1 SGHRS and CDR2 YFSETQ. The CDR3: CASSLYSSGANVLTF. For the CDR3, the DNA is TGCGCCAGCAGCTTGTACAGCTCTGGGGCCAACGTCCTGACTTTC.

This clonotype came up many times. The V gene is TRBV12-3 or TRBV12-4, the J gene TRBJ2-1; possible D gene TRBD1, 6 bases. The V gene lost 5 bases and the J gene lost 5 bases, with 19 bases spanning the gap. There are 16 residues in the CDR3. CDR3 DNA sequence: TGTGCCAGCAGTCTTTTAGCTTGGACAGAGAACAATGAGCAGTTCTTC. It yields the protein CASSLLAWTENNEQFF.

V gene TRBV6-6 combines with J gene TRBJ1-1, with D unresolved. Germline V gives CDR1 MNHNY, CDR2 SVGAGI (reference sequence). The CDR3 consists of 13 residues. The V and J ends lost 0 bases and 7 bases respectively, with 9 bases between them. In DNA form, the CDR3 reads TGTGCCAGCAGTTACTCTCGGCTTGATGAAGCTTTCTTT. Its protein product is CASSYSRLDEAFF.

CDR3 in amino acids: CASSGSGRIYNEQFF. DNA for the CDR3: TGTGCCAGCAGTGGGAGCGGGAGGATATACAATGAGCAGTTCTTC. The chain uses TRBV5-4 and TRBJ2-1, with 9 bases matching TRBD2. Losses at the gene ends were 5 bases for V and 4 bases for J; bases not matched to a gene: 7. CDR3 length: 15 amino acids. Germline lookup yields CDR1 SGHNT and CDR2 YYREEE (reference sequence).

The gene calls are TRBV20-1 and TRBJ2-7; the match to TRBD2 covers 11 bases. The CDR3 runs to 15 residues. The trim removed 2 bases at V and 3 bases at J, leaving 6 bases unmatched. Germline CDR1 is DFQATT and CDR2 is SNEGSKA (reference sequence). The CDR3 loop is CSARSLAGASYEQYF. The CDR3 region has the DNA TGCAGTGCTAGATCACTAGCGGGAGCGAGCTACGAGCAGTACTTC.

The rearrangement links TRBV3-1 to TRBJ2-1; 8 nucleotides align to TRBD1. Germline trimming cut 6 bases from V and 9 bases from J; bases unmatched to any gene: 4. The CDR3 spans 12 residues. CDR1 LGHDT and CDR2 YNNKEL come from the germline V gene (reference sequence). The CDR3 spells CASRPQGAEQFF. CDR3 bases: TGTGCCAGCAGACCTCAGGGGGCTGAGCAGTTCTTC.